The clone carrying this T cell receptor (beta chain) was seen repeatedly, ten times or more. Its target is unknown. With iRepertoire HTBI primers and Arm-PCR of CDR3 regions, TCR beta libraries were built. A single record per CDR3 protein comes from TCRdb applying MiXCR to the multiplex PCR reads. This sample has 350,000 to 450,000 distinct CDR3 sequences; 14% to 15% occur once, and the top ten carry around 15%. This CDR3 region has 14 residues. The V gene lost 6 bases and the J gene lost 1 base, with 12 bases spanning the gap. The germline CDR1 and CDR2 sequences are SNHLY and FYNNEI. The sample originates from a study of regulatory T cells in long-lasting Graves disease. Study observations and caveats: It was peripheral blood alone, not thyroid tissue, that was studied.

Time point denoted: newly diagnosed GD, antithyroid drugs for less than 3 months. PBMC RNA served as the TCR library source. Guidelines of the American Thyroid Association were used to diagnose Graves' disease. The same sample was also used in a study of T cells in Graves' hyperthyroidism and ophthalmopathy. Turning to that study: Newly diagnosed patients aged 18 to 65 had hyperthyroidism of under 2 months' duration. Using the HTBI primer set, a first-round RT-PCR was run on the TCR CDR3.

This TCR came from a woman in her 30s with Graves disease. The V gene is TRBV2, the J gene TRBJ1-1, with TRBD1 as a possible D gene (5 bases). This sample comprised peripheral blood mononuclear cells (PBMCs), obtained at new diagnosis, from a patient treated with antithyroid drugs. CDR3 sequence (DNA): TGTGCCAGCAGCCGGTTAGGGGAGAACACTGAAGCTTTCTTT. Translating gives CASSRLGENTEAFF.